What follows is one T cell receptor beta chain and its context. This clone has a single count. Its antigen target is currently unknown. The record has no base qualities; no much larger clone is one base away. This specimen comes from a study of blood T cell repertoires in COVID-19 (dated by TCRdb to 2018 to 2020). In the study overall: Samples from collaborators originated in the United States, Italy and Spain and spanned both the acute and convalescent phases of COVID-19. The dataset comprised deeply sampled blood TCRbeta repertoires from subjects exposed to, actively infected with, or recovered from COVID-19. HLA class I and class II types, where available, came from metadata supplied by the sample provider rather than from assay-based typing. The repertoires were released in a freely available public database intended as a resource for research on the immune response to SARS-CoV-2. The material from the prospective study consisted of cDNA or gDNA derived from T cells, B-cell-depleted T cells, or PBMCs. The sample metadata nearly always contained a de-identified subject ID, COVID-19 status, age in years and sex. The samples were drawn from two sources: the first 160 participants of the ongoing ImmuneRACE study, and 1,200 or so subjects contributed by 6 global collaborators. The study at large found these results: Clinical and demographic metadata were provided uncurated, with the amount varying by source and participant.

TCRbeta CDR3 regions were amplified from genomic DNA by means of the immunoSEQ Assay, a bias-controlled multiplex PCR. The original methods were these. Within the assay, amplification of reference gene primers was used to estimate how many nucleated cells each sample contained. Sequence reads were collapsed and filtered to measure the absolute abundance of every unique TCRbeta CDR3 rearrangement. Productive Simpson clonality was computed per sample as the square root of Simpson's diversity index over productive rearrangements. What TCRdb holds here is the immuneACCESS table cut down to in-frame rearrangements. Part of the clones is not present; checked against another copy, under half of the missing clones reflect an unresolved V gene, and the others are unexplained. Clone size and the V and J calls come from that table; the DNA yielded D and trimming. The sample table records approximately 76,000 clones; roughly 87% of these occur just once. The ten largest clones represent roughly 11% of the sample.

The collaborating institutions used their own protocols to collect whole blood in K2EDTA tubes. For TCRbeta analysis, collaborator samples were shipped as frozen whole blood, as isolated PBMCs, or as DNA extracted from either sample type. The clonotype originates from a man aged 45-65 years with acute or convalescent COVID-19. The specimen was peripheral blood.

At the DNA level, the sequence is TGTGCCAGCAGCTCCGGAGGCAAGGGCCACGAGCAGTACTTC. This codes for CASSSGGKGHEQYF. In this chain, TRBV7-2 is recombined with TRBJ2-7; matching of 5 bases hints at TRBD2 as the D gene. The CDR3 goes from the cysteine to the phenylalanine over 14 residues. Only CDR3 DNA remains: 42 bases, in frame from the first base. V loses 4 bases, J loses 5 bases, and the germline ends lie 15 bases apart. CDR1 and CDR2 (SGHTA, FQGNSA) derive from the germline V gene.